Presented here are 21 T cell receptor beta chains from one specimen sequenced in a study of identical twins. TCRdb called the 5' RACE reads again in MiXCR, with one record for every CDR3 protein. The sample contains more than 1.5 million distinct CDR3 sequences, less than 35% of which appear only once. The sequenced material came from cord blood. The receptors here all came from a newborn girl in good health.

The chain has TRBV6-2 or TRBV6-3 and TRBJ1-5, with D hard to call. CDR1 and CDR2 (germline): MNHEY, SVGEGT. This CDR3 comprises 16 residues. V was trimmed by 6 bases and J by 2 bases, leaving 17 bases between them. As DNA, the CDR3 is TGTGCCAGCAGCTCCCACGGCTCCTGGGGCAATCAGCCCCAGCATTTT. It codes for CASSSHGSWGNQPQHF.

Comments on this clonotype: Germline and junction disagree at one end, which may indicate a read error. The chain employs TRBV20-1 and TRBJ2-5, with a possible D match to TRBD1 (6 bases). TRBJ2-7 matches the DNA end more closely, so the J call is doubtful. CDR1 is DFQATT, CDR2 SNEGSKA, per germline (reference sequence). This CDR3 has 17 residues. CDR3 nucleotide sequence: TGCAGTGTTAGAGATCCGGGTAAGAGGGGGTACCACTACGAGCAGTACTTC. It yields the protein CSVRDPGKRGYHYEQYF.

Details on this clonotype: This likely comes from a read error, as the CDR3 has no conserved phenylalanine or tryptophan at its end. This chain links TRBV20-1 with TRBJ2-3; 12 bases are a match to TRBD2. This CDR3 has 15 residues. Germline CDR1 reads DFQATT; CDR2 reads SNEGSKA (reference sequence). V shed 0 bases and J 4 bases; nucleotides not matched to a gene: 2. For the CDR3, the DNA is TGCAGTGCTAGAGATCTAGCGGGGGGGCCAGATACGCAGTATCTT. Amino acids: CSARDLAGGPDTQYL.

The CDR3 protein is CASSLGAPLISYEQYF. CDR3 DNA: TGTGCCAGCAGCTTAGGGGCCCCCCTGATCTCCTACGAGCAGTACTTC. The chain employs TRBV7-2 and TRBJ2-7; D gene uncertain. V shed 1 base and J shed 0 bases, with 13 bases lying between them. Germline V gene sequence: CDR1 SGHTA, CDR2 FQGNSA. The CDR3 sequence is 16 residues long.

The chain combines TRBV6-6 with TRBJ2-7; D not resolved. The CDR3 is 17 residues long. CDR1 is MNHNY and CDR2 is SVGAGI in the germline V gene (reference sequence). The V end was cut by 0 bases, the J end by 3 bases, with 18 bases between. DNA of the CDR3: TGTGCCAGCAGTTACTCCGGGCAGCTTGGCCTTTTCTACGAGCAGTACTTC. Protein: CASSYSGQLGLFYEQYF.

This clonotype has only a few counts. The gene calls are TRBV10-2 and TRBJ2-5; possibly TRBD2 for D (6 bases). The germline gives CDR1 WSHSY, CDR2 SAAADI. This CDR3 is built from 14 residues. Deletions cut 10 bases from V and 1 base from J, with 16 bases between. The CDR3 protein is CATRLEKLQETQYF. For the CDR3, the DNA is TGCGCCACCAGACTAGAAAAGCTCCAAGAGACCCAGTACTTC.

This clonotype has ten or more counts. The rearrangement links TRBV18 to TRBJ2-3; TRBD1 agrees at 9 bases. The CDR3 sequence is 14 residues long. CDR1 is KGHSH, CDR2 LQKENI, per germline. The V and J ends lost 3 bases and 7 bases, in that order; junction bases with no gene match: 5. DNA for the CDR3: TGTGCCAGCTCACCCGGGACAGGGAGGAATACGCAGTATTTT. Protein product: CASSPGTGRNTQYF.

The gene calls are TRBV5-1 and TRBJ2-6, with D possibly TRBD2 on 5 matching bases. The ends were cut back, 1 base at V and 8 bases at J, with 10 bases in the middle. CDR3 length: 14 amino acids. Germline V gives CDR1 SGHRS, CDR2 YFSETQ. The CDR3 coding sequence is TGCGCCAGCAGCTTGAACCCGGGAACCAACGTCCTGACTTTC. Amino acid sequence: CASSLNPGTNVLTF.

Comment on this clonotype: A clone one base away is much larger, so this may be a read error. The chain has TRBV2 and TRBJ2-7; the D is unclear. CDR3 length equals 15 residues. V gave up 4 bases and J gave up 4 bases, with 17 bases separating them. The germline V gene encodes CDR1 SNHLY and CDR2 FYNNEI. The CDR3 DNA reads as TGTGCCAGCAGTGTAGGCCAAGCAGCACTATACGAGCAGTACTTC. Translated, it gives CASSVGQAALYEQYF.

This clonotype was found many times. V usage is TRBV12-3 or TRBV12-4 and J usage is TRBJ2-4; 7 bases match TRBD2. This CDR3 region has 14 residues. With 6 bases clipped from V and 7 bases from J, the junction kept 9 bases outside the gene matches. CDR3 protein: CASSPPLGGNIQYF. The CDR3 nucleotides are TGTGCCAGCAGCCCACCCCTGGGGGGGAACATTCAGTACTTC.

This clonotype came up a few times. The CDR3 bases are TGTGCTAGTGCCCCACGAGCAGGACTAGGCAATGAGCAGTTCTTC. Protein: CASAPRAGLGNEQFF. This chain connects TRBV12-5 to TRBJ2-1; TRBD2 agrees at 7 bases. This CDR3 spans 15 amino acids. The germline V gene encodes CDR1 LGHNT and CDR2 FRNRAP. V shed 7 bases and J 6 bases; nucleotides not matched to a gene: 12.

This chain links TRBV5-1 with TRBJ2-1; maybe TRBD2 (5 bases). The germline V and J ends were trimmed by 4 bases and 8 bases, with 19 bases remaining between them. Per germline, CDR1 SGHRS and CDR2 YFSETQ. There are 15 residues in the CDR3. CDR3 nucleotides: TGCGCCAGCAGCCTACTAGTTGGGTTCCACGATGAGCAGTTCTTC. Encoded protein: CASSLLVGFHDEQFF.

This clonotype showed up just a few times. The chain recombines TRBV20-1 with TRBJ2-1, with 8 bases matching TRBD1. The CDR3 extends over 13 amino acids. Germline V CDR1 and CDR2: DFQATT, SNEGSKA (reference sequence). J lost 4 bases, V lost 4 bases, and 3 bases had no gene match. The CDR3 DNA follows: TGCAGTGCTAAACAGGGGGTGTACAATGAGCAGTTCTTC. It specifies CSAKQGVYNEQFF.

A few counts support this clonotype. CDR3 sequence (DNA): TGCGCCAGCAGCCAAAGTAGCGGGGGGGGCACAGATACGCAGTATTTT. It yields the protein CASSQSSGGGTDTQYF. The genes are TRBV4-1 and TRBJ2-3, with TRBD2 identical over 11 bases. V lost 2 bases to trimming and J lost 1 base; unmatched junction nucleotides: 2. Germline V CDR1 and CDR2: MGHRA, YSYEKL. This CDR3 has 16 residues.

The chain uses TRBV12-3 or TRBV12-4 and TRBJ2-1; D is unresolved. The CDR3 contains 11 residues. The V end lost 1 base, the J end lost 12 bases, and 7 bases lay between the germline ends. DNA for the CDR3: TGTGCCAGCAGTTTAGACTGGGGGCAGTTCTTC. Amino acid sequence: CASSLDWGQFF.

This clonotype has just a few counts. The chain has TRBV13 and TRBJ2-1, with unresolved D. The CDR3 loop spans 16 amino acids. CDR1 PRHDT and CDR2 FYEKMQ come from the germline V gene (reference sequence). Trimming stripped 5 bases from V and 1 base from J, with 15 bases between. The CDR3, as DNA: TGTGCCAGCAGCCCCCCTCGGGTTCGGTCCTACAATGAGCAGTTCTTC. It translates to CASSPPRVRSYNEQFF.

This sequence joins TRBV5-1 and TRBJ1-4, with a possible D match to TRBD1 (5 bases). Germline V CDR1 and CDR2: SGHRS, YFSETQ. The CDR3 sequence is 15 residues long. The ends were cut back, 0 bases at V and 6 bases at J, with 12 bases in the middle. CDR3 residues: CASSLEAGRHEKLFF. The CDR3 DNA reads as TGCGCCAGCAGCTTGGAGGCAGGGAGGCATGAAAAACTGTTTTTT.

The V and J genes are TRBV27 and TRBJ2-3; the D is unclear. V lost 2 bases to trimming and J lost 0 bases, with 9 bases between them. The CDR3 consists of 15 residues. CDR1 is MNHEY and CDR2 is SMNVEV in the germline V gene (reference sequence). CDR3 protein: CASSLHRASTDTQYF. The CDR3 DNA reads TGTGCCAGCAGTTTACATCGAGCTAGCACAGATACGCAGTATTTT.

The chain recombines TRBV27 with TRBJ1-1, with D perhaps matching TRBD1 (6 bases). Germline V CDR1 and CDR2: MNHEY, SMNVEV (reference sequence). V was clipped by 7 bases and J by 3 bases, with 15 bases between them. This CDR3 region has 14 residues. CDR3 nucleotides: TGTGCCAGCATGCGCCGACAGGTGGACACTGAAGCTTTCTTT. Its translation: CASMRRQVDTEAFF.

The V call is TRBV20-1, the J call TRBJ2-1, with 8 nucleotides matching TRBD2. V lost 6 bases, J lost 1 base, and 5 bases stayed unmatched. Germline V gene data show CDR1 as DFQATT and CDR2 as SNEGSKA (reference sequence). The CDR3 consists of 14 residues. CDR3 protein: CSANSGESYNEQFF. The CDR3 region has the DNA TGCAGTGCAAATAGCGGGGAGTCCTACAATGAGCAGTTCTTC.

The gene calls are TRBV11-1 and TRBJ2-3; 9 nucleotides align to TRBD1. The V gene end was trimmed by 5 bases and the J gene end by 3 bases; junction bases not matched to a gene: 9. This CDR3 is 16 amino acids long. Germline-derived CDR1 and CDR2 are SGHAT and FQDESV (reference sequence). The CDR3 protein is CASSIGQGKRTDTQYF. CDR3 DNA: TGTGCCAGCAGCATTGGACAGGGGAAGAGGACAGATACGCAGTATTTT.